These 6 T cell receptor beta chains were sequenced from one sample in a study of T cells in localized non-small cell lung cancer. TCRdb's table, derived via immunoSEQ multiplex PCR, lists solely in-frame clones and lacks some. The sample has 40,000 to 60,000 clones, around 81% seen once; the top ten hold 15% to 20%. Specimen: peripheral blood mononuclear cells, collected before any cancer treatment. These receptor sequences come from a man aged 40 to 69 with stage III lung adenocarcinoma.

V gene TRBV5-1 combines with J gene TRBJ2-3; D possibly corresponds to TRBD1 (6 bases). Germline assignment: CDR1 SGHRS and CDR2 YFSETQ. The CDR3 covers 15 residues. Trimming took 3 bases from V and 0 from J, leaving 11 bases between them. CDR3: CASSSRQASTDTQYF. Here the CDR3 DNA reads TGCGCCAGCAGCTCCCGACAGGCTAGCACAGATACGCAGTATTTT.

This chain uses TRBV11-2 with TRBJ2-3; a weak D match, TRBD1 (6 bases). This CDR3 has 12 amino acids. Germline assignment: CDR1 SGHAT and CDR2 FQNNGV. CDR3 amino acids: CGVGTYTDTQYF. In DNA form, the CDR3 reads TGTGGAGTTGGGACATACACAGATACGCAGTATTTT.

The gene calls are TRBV10-1 and TRBJ2-3; 10 bases are shared with TRBD2. Germline trimming cut 4 bases from V and 4 bases from J; bases unmatched to any gene: 8. CDR1 WNHNN and CDR2 SYGVQD come from the germline V gene (reference sequence). The CDR3 has 16 amino acids. The chain's CDR3 is CASSVATSGAADTQYF. The DNA of the CDR3 is TGCGCCAGCAGTGTCGCCACTAGCGGGGCTGCAGATACGCAGTATTTT.

This clone was seen once. The chain uses TRBV6-7 and TRBJ2-7, with TRBD1 as a possible D gene (5 bases). TRBV6-7 is recorded as an ORF, its role being uncertain. CDR3 length: 14 residues. Trimming took 0 bases from V and 0 from J, leaving 6 bases between them. CDR3 protein: CASSYSTDSYEQYF. The CDR3 nucleotides are TGTGCCAGCAGTTACTCGACAGACTCCTACGAGCAGTACTTC.

This chain uses TRBV5-8 with TRBJ2-3; perhaps TRBD2 as D (5 bases). V gave up 6 bases and J gave up 7 bases, with 21 bases separating them. From germline, CDR1 is SGHTS and CDR2 YDEGEE. The CDR3 is 15 residues long. CDR3 residues: CASTPRIARHNTQYF. In DNA form, the CDR3 reads TGTGCCAGCACCCCCCGAATAGCGCGTCACAATACGCAGTATTTT.

The rearrangement uses TRBV11-3 and TRBJ2-2; D is unclear. From germline, CDR1 is SGHNT and CDR2 YENEEA. The CDR3 loop spans 16 amino acids. V was cut by 0 bases and J by 4 bases, with 12 bases left in between. CDR3 sequence (DNA): TGTGCCAGCAGCTTAGATGTCTGGAACTCCACCGGGGAGCTGTTTTTT. Translation gives CASSLDVWNSTGELFF.